This note documents a single T cell receptor (beta chain) sequence. Antigen specificity is unknown. Measured with immunoSEQ multiplex PCR; TCRdb has only the in-frame clones, and not every one. The sample consists of about 110,000 clones, approximately 89% of them appearing once. The CDR3 is 14 amino acids. CDR1 and CDR2 (germline): SGHTA, FQGTGA. V lost 4 bases and J lost 5; bases outside the gene matches: 4. This specimen belongs to a study of T cell responses to AZD1222 COVID-19 vaccine. Study-wide findings and caveats: Donors were largely white British and mainly female; clonal diversity was possibly underestimated. Dominant at 160-218 and 743-854, vaccine-associated CD4 TCRs also spanned spike. Spike-specific TCR breadth rose after two AZD1222 doses, and depth rose as well. Repertoire collection took place solely once the T cell response had peaked.

The source material was peripheral blood, sampled on day 0 of MenACWY control vaccination. The sequence was obtained from an adult in good health. The chain employs TRBV7-3 and TRBJ2-7; 11 positions agree with TRBD1. CDR3 loop: CASSSGQGVNEQYF. The CDR3 DNA reads TGTGCCAGCAGCTCGGGACAGGGGGTCAACGAGCAGTACTTC.